This T cell receptor (beta chain) derives from a study of memory CD4+ T cells and cytomegalovirus serostatus (dated by TCRdb to between 2018 and 2021). In terms of the full investigation: The cohort comprised around 35 healthy Belgian adults, 9 CMV seropositive and about 24 CMV seronegative. CD4+ memory TCRbeta repertoires of a Belgian cohort with known cytomegalovirus serostatus were sequenced in order to replicate a published TCR-based CMV serostatus classifier.

A FACSAria II was used to sort memory CD4+ T cells, defined as single viable CD3+CD4+CD8-CD45RO+ cells. CMV serostatus was assessed using a Roche Elecsys assay, by which serum IgG against CMV pp150, pp28, p38 and p52 was detected. After the samples were thawed, total CD4+ T cells were enriched through positive selection using CD4 magnetic microbeads. The samples came from a different study that was designed specifically to examine the CD4+ T cell memory repertoire. Peripheral blood mononuclear cells were isolated and cryopreserved according to standard operating procedures, and serum was stored at -80 degrees C. CD3-PerCP (BW264/56), CD4-APC (RPA-T4), CD45RO-PE (UCHT1) and CD8-Pacific Orange (3B5) antibodies were used for staining, and non-viable cells were excluded with Sytox blue. Comments on this clone: The antigen it binds to is not known. No base quality information exists; no much larger clone differs at one position.

The CDR3 runs 16 residues from the cysteine to the phenylalanine. The CDR3 DNA has 48 bases and is translated from base 1. V is trimmed back by 3 bases and J by 3 bases, and the junction contains 10 bases that no gene match accounts for. As encoded in the germline V gene, CDR1 is SGHRS while CDR2 is YFSETQ. General study outcomes and caveats: The original-framework classifier achieved a median bootstrapped AUC of approximately 0.95 with a 95% CI of 0.76-1.00 on the Belgian cohort. Of around 160 previously reported CMV-associated TCRbeta sequences, approximately 70 appeared in the CD4+ memory repertoires, each in one to five individuals. Only CD4+CD45RO+ memory cells were sequenced, unlike the original study, which covered naive and memory CD4+ and CD8+ populations. For predicting CMV serostatus, the median bootstrapped AUC was approximately 0.95 using the original framework and about 0.89 using a US-trained random forest. The results were interpreted as suggesting that the CMV-associated TCR signature is largely present in the CD4+ memory repertoire.

Genomic DNA was extracted from sorted cells with the Quick-DNA Microprep Kit. Amplification of TCRbeta DNA was done with the immunoSEQ hsTCRbeta kit, following the protocol from the manufacturer. An Illumina MiSeq instrument was used to sequence the TCRbeta libraries. For the original study's pipeline: After out-of-frame sequences were removed, 2,204,828 distinct TCRbeta sequences remained, averaging about 61,000 per individual. Each individual was scored according to the count of 164 previously reported CMV-associated TCRbeta sequences and the total productive distinct TCRbeta count. A beta-binomial model was reimplemented in Python, and random forests from scikit-learn, run with default parameters, were trained on data from the US cohort. On the Belgian cohort, classifier performance was reported as the median AUC, along with percentile confidence intervals, across 10,000 bootstrap iterations. The immuneACCESS repertoire file appears here via TCRdb, limited to in-frame rearrangements. These files lack a portion of the clones; in checked studies, under half of the deficit traces to unresolved V genes, and the cause of the others is not known. V and J calls and clone size are copied from that table; D and trimming were computed from the DNA. The sample data list about 56,000 clones, and about 81% of these were observed just once. Roughly 0.4% of the sample rests with the top ten.

The specimen sequenced was memory CD4+ T cells from blood. Rearrangement joined TRBV5-1 to TRBJ2-5, and TRBD2 matches 8 of the central bases. This receptor was identified in an adult in good health and CMV-seronegative. The CDR3 here reads CASSSLGGGNKETQYF. The nucleotide sequence reads as follows: TGCGCCAGCAGCTCCCTCGGGGGGGGCAACAAAGAGACCCAGTACTTC. With the portions outside the CDR3 filled from the reference TRBV5-1 and TRBJ2-5 genes, the complete variable region becomes KAGVTQTPRYLIKTRGQQVTLSCSPISGHRSVSWYQQTPGQGLQFLFEYFSETQRNKGNFPGRFSGRQFSNSRSEMNVSTLELGDSALYLCASSSLGGGNKETQYFGPGTRLLVL.